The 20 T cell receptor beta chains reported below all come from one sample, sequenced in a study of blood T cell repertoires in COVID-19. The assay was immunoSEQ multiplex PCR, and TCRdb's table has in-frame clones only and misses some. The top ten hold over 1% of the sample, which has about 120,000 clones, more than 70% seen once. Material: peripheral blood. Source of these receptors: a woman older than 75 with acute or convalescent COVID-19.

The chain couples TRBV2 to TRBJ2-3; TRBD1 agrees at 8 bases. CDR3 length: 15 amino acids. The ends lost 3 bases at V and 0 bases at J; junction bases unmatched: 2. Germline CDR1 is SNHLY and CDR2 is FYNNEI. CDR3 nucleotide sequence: TGTGCCAGCAGTGACAGGACAGGGAGCACAGATACGCAGTATTTT. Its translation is CASSDRTGSTDTQYF.

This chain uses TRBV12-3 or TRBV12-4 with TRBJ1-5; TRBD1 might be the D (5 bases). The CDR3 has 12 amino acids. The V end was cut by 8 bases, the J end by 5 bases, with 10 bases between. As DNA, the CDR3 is TGTGCCAGCCTGGGGCTCCATCAGCCCCAGCATTTT. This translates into CASLGLHQPQHF.

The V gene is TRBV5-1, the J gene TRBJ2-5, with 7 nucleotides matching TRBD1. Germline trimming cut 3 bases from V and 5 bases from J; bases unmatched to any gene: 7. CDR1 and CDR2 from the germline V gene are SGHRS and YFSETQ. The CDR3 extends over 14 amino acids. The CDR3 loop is CASSYNRGGETQYF. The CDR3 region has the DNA TGCGCCAGCAGCTACAACAGGGGTGGGGAGACCCAGTACTTC.

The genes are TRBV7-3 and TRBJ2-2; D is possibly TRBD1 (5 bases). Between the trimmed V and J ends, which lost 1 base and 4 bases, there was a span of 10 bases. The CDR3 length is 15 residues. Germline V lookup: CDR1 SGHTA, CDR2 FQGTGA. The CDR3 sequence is CASSLRQWGTGELFF. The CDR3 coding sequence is TGTGCCAGCAGCTTAAGACAGTGGGGCACCGGGGAGCTGTTTTTT.

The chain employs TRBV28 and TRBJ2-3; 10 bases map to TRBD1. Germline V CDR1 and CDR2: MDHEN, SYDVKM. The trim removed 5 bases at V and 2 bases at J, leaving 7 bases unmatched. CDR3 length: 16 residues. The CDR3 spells CASSPGGQGSTDTQYF. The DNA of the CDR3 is TGTGCCAGCAGTCCGGGGGGACAGGGGTCCACAGATACGCAGTATTTT.

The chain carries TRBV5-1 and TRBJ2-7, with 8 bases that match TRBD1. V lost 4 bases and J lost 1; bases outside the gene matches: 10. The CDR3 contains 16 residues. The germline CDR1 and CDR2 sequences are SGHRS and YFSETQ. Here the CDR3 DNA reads TGCGCCAGCAGCCTGGGCACAGGGGGAGCTTCCTACGAGCAGTACTTC. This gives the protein CASSLGTGGASYEQYF.

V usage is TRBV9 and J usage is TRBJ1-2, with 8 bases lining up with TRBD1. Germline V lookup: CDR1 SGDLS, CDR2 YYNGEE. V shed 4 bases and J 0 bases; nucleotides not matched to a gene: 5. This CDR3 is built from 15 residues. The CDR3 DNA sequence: TGTGCCAGCAGCTCCGAGACAGGGGCTAACTATGGCTACACCTTC. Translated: CASSSETGANYGYTF.

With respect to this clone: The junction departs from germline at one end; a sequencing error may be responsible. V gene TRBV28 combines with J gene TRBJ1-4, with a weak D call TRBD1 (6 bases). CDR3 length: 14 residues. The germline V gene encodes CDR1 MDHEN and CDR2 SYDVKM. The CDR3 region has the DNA TGTGCCAGCAGTCCTTACCCAAACCCCAGGGGTACTAAATTT. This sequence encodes CASSPYPNPRGTKF.

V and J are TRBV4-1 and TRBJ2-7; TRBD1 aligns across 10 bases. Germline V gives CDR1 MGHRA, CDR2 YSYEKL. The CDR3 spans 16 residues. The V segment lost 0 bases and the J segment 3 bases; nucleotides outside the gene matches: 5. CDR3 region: CASSQDWGQGIYEQYF. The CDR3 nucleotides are TGCGCCAGCAGCCAAGATTGGGGACAGGGGATCTACGAGCAGTACTTC.

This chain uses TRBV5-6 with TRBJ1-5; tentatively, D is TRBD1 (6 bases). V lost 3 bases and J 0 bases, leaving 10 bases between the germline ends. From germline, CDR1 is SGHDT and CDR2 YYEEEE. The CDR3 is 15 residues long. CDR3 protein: CASSSGQNSNQPQHF. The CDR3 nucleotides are TGTGCCAGCAGCTCAGGACAGAATAGCAATCAGCCCCAGCATTTT.

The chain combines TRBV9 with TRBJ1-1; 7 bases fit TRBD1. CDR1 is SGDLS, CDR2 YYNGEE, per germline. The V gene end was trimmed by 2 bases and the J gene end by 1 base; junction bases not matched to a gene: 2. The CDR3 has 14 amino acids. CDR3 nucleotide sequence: TGTGCCAGCAGCGTGGGACAGAGGAACACTGAAGCTTTCTTT. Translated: CASSVGQRNTEAFF.

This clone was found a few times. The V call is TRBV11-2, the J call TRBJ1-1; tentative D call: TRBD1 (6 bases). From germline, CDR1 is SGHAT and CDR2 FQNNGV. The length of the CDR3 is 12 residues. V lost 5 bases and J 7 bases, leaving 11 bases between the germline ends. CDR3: CASSQGQFEAFF. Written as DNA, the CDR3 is TGTGCCAGCAGCCAAGGACAGTTTGAAGCTTTCTTT.

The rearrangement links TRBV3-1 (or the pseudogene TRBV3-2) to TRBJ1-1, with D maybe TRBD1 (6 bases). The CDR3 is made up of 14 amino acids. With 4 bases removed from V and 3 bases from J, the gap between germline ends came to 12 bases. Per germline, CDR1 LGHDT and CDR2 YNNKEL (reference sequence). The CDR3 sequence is CASSLFRGDTEAFF. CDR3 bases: TGTGCCAGCAGCCTGTTCAGGGGAGACACTGAAGCTTTCTTT.

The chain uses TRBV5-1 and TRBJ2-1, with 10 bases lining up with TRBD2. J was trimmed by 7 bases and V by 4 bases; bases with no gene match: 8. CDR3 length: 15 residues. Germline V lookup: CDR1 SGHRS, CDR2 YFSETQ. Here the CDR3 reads CASSPGLAGVNEQFF. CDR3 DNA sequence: TGCGCCAGCAGCCCAGGTCTAGCGGGAGTGAATGAGCAGTTCTTC.

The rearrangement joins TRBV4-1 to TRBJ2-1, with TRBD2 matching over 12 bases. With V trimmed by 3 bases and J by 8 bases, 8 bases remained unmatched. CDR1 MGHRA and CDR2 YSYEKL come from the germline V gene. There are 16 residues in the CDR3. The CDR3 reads CASSHETSGGYYEQFF. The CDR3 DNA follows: TGCGCCAGCAGCCATGAAACTAGCGGGGGGTATTATGAGCAGTTCTTC.

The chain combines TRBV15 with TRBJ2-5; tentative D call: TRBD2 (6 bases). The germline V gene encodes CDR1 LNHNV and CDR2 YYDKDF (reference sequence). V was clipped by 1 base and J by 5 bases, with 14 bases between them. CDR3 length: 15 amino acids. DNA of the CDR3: TGTGCCACCAGCAGAGGCCCAGCCCGGGGGGAGACCCAGTACTTC. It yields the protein CATSRGPARGETQYF.

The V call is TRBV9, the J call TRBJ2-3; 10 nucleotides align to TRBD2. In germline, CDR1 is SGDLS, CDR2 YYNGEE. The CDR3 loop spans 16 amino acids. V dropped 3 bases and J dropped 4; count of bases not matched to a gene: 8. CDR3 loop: CASSDLSSGRADTQYF. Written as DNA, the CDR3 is TGTGCCAGCAGCGACCTTTCTAGCGGGAGAGCAGATACGCAGTATTTT.

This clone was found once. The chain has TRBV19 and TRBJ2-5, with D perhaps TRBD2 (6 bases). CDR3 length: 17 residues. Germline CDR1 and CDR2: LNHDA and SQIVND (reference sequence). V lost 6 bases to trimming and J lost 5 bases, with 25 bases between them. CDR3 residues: CASSPIVEAGSRETQYF. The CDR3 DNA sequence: TGTGCCAGTAGCCCTATTGTGGAGGCCGGGAGCCGGGAGACCCAGTACTTC. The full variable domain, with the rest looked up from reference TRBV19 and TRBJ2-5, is DGGITQSPKYLFRKEGQNVTLSCEQNLNHDAMYWYRQDPGQGLRLIYYSQIVNDFQKGDIAEGYSVSREKKESFPLTVTSAQKNPTAFYLCASSPIVEAGSRETQYFGPGTRLLVL.

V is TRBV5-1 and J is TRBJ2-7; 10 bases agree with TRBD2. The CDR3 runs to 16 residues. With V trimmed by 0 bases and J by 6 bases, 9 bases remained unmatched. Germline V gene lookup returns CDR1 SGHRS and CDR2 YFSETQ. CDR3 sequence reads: CASSLGSSGRATEQYF. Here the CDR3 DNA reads TGCGCCAGCAGCTTGGGCTCTAGCGGGAGAGCCACCGAGCAGTACTTC.

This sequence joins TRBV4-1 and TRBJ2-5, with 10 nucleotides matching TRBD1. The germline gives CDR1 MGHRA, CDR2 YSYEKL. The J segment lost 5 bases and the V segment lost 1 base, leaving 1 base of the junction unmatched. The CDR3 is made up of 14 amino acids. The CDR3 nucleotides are TGCGCCAGCAGCCAAGGGACAGGGGGGGAGACCCAGTACTTC. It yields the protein CASSQGTGGETQYF.